The T cell receptor (beta chain) described here comes from a study of blood T cell repertoires in COVID-19. Looked up from germline, CDR1 is SGHRS and CDR2 is YFSETQ. This CDR3 is 13 amino acids long. V was trimmed by 1 base and J by 9 bases, leaving 11 bases between them. Here immunoSEQ multiplex PCR was the method, and the copy in TCRdb shows in-frame clones only, minus some. The table lists over 350,000 clones, 88% of them singletons. The V gene is TRBV5-1, the J gene TRBJ2-1; no firm D call. The sequence derives from a woman between 18 and 29 years old who had recovered from COVID-19. Sample: PBMCs or T cells enriched from blood (not recorded which). CDR3 DNA sequence: TGCGCCAGCAGCTTGACTTCCCCGCCTGAGCAGTTCTTC. Residues: CASSLTSPPEQFF.